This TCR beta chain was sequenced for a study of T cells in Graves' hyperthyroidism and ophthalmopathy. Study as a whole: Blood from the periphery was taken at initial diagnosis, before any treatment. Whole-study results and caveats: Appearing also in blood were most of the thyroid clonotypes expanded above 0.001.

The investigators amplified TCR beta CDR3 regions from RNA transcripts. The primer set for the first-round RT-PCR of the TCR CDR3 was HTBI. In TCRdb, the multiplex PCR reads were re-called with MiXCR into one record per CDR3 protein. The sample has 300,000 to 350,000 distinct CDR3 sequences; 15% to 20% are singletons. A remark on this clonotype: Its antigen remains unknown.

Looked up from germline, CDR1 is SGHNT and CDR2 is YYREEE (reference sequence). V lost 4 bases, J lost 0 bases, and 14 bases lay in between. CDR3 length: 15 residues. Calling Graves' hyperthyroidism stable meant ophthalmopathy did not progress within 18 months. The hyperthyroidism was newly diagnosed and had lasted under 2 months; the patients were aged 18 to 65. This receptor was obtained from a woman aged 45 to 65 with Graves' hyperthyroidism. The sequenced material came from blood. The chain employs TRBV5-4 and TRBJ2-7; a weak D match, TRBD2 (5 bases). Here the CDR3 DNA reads TGTGCCAGCAGCCTCGGTAGCGCAAGCTCCTACGAGCAGTACTTC. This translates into CASSLGSASSYEQYF.